This T cell receptor (beta chain) originates from a study of T cell repertoires in cytomegalovirus infection. The overall study: Alongside well-studied HLA-B-restricted CMV epitopes, recently identified HLA-C-restricted CMV epitopes were also used. The study's findings and limits: Using cumulative public TCR beta family frequency, the authors identified those who carried CMV together with the relevant HLA. In two of eight donors, the top clonotype was HLA-C-restricted CMV-specific.

Comments on this clonotype: Its antigen is not identified.

TCRdb redid the calling of the reads with MiXCR, one entry per CDR3 protein. The data show a few hundred thousand distinct CDR3 sequences, 40% seen once. Between the trimmed V and J ends, which lost 6 bases and 0 bases, there was a span of 3 bases. The length of the CDR3 is 12 residues. CDR1 is ENHRY and CDR2 is SYGVKD in the germline V gene. The origin of this receptor is a human donor in good health (CMV status not recorded). Some clones in this sample may be carry-over from other donors' samples. This specimen was cultured PBMCs, taken from culture after CMV antigen stimulation. The chain recombines TRBV10-3 with TRBJ1-3; D is ambiguous. The CDR3 DNA follows: TGTGCCATCAGAGGCTCTGGAAACACCATATATTTT. This encodes CAIRGSGNTIYF.